This TCR beta chain was retrieved from a study of T cell responses to AZD1222 COVID-19 vaccine. Overall study findings and caveats: The repertoires were collected only after the peak T cell response. Baseline serostatus was positive in only six AZD1222 recipients.

Method: immunoSEQ multiplex PCR; TCRdb's copy keeps in-frame clones and lacks some. The repertoire has 150,000 or so clones, 85% to 95% of them found once; the top ten carry roughly 5.6%. Trimming shortened V by 4 bases and J by 8 bases, and 17 bases separated the two germline ends. Germline values: CDR1 SGHTA, CDR2 FQGNSA. The CDR3 has 14 residues. As for this clone: Its antigen remains unknown.

The specimen comprised peripheral blood, sampled 28 days after the second AZD1222 dose. J is TRBJ1-2 and V is TRBV7-2; D might be TRBD1 (5 bases). The receptor was derived from an adult who received the AZD1222 COVID-19 vaccine. In DNA, the CDR3 is TGTGCCAGCAGCTACGGGACGGAGACAATGGGCTACACCTTC. Protein: CASSYGTETMGYTF.